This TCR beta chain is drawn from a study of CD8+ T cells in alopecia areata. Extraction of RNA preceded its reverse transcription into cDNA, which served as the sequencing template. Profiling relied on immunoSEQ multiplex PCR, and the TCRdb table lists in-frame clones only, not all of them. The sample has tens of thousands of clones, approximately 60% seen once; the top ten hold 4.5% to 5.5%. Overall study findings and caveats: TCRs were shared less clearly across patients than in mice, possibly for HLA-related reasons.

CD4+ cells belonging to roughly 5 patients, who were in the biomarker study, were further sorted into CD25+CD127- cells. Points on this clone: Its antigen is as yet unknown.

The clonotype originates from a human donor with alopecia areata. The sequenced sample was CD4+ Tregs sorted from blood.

CDR3 in amino acids: CASSLDRVAFEQYF. CDR3 DNA: TGTGCCAGCAGCTTGGACAGGGTTGCCTTCGAGCAGTACTTC. The chain links TRBV7-8 to TRBJ2-7; 8 bases fit TRBD1. The germline V gene encodes CDR1 SGHVS and CDR2 FQNEAQ. CDR3 length: 14 amino acids. With 3 bases clipped from V and 6 bases from J, the junction kept 7 bases outside the gene matches.